The clone carrying this T cell receptor (beta chain) is judged medium-sized. This sample was included in a study of glioma-infiltrating T cells. Germline loops: CDR1 MNHEY, CDR2 SMNVEV (reference sequence). The CDR3 is made up of 15 amino acids. The V segment lost 0 bases and the J segment 7 bases; nucleotides outside the gene matches: 8. Using RNA template, CDR3s of TCR alpha and beta were amplified with iRepertoire arm-PCR. TCRdb fed the multiplex PCR reads into MiXCR, producing one record per CDR3 protein. The table includes around 10,000 distinct CDR3 sequences, approximately 57% detected once. Sequences were obtained from glioma tissue, nonneoplastic brain tissue, or PBMCs (not recorded which). The chain couples TRBV27 to TRBJ2-7; TRBD2 matches 8 bases. This clonotype was obtained from a human donor with low-grade glioma or glioblastoma, undergoing nonglioma brain surgery, or in good health (not recorded which). The CDR3 region is CASSLSYQAGEEQYF. The CDR3 region has the DNA TGTGCCAGCAGTTTATCGTACCAAGCGGGAGAAGAGCAGTACTTC.